This TCR beta chain was sequenced in a study of T cells expressing NK-cell markers (dated by TCRdb to 2018 to 2020). About the study as a whole: About eight donors provided sorted CD3+CD56+NKG2C+, CD3+CD56+NKG2C- and CD3+CD56-NKG2C+ T-cell subsets, whose TCR beta-chain repertoires were profiled. The study sequenced eight donors, all healthy volunteers chosen at random: three men and five women. Sequencing of the libraries produced 2 x 150 bp reads on Illumina HiSeq 2000/2500, MiSeq or NextSeq. Among the eight sequenced donors, only one was HCMV-seronegative, while the other seven were HCMV-seropositive. Paper-wide results and their limitations: Whether the expanded NKG2C-expressing T cell clones were specific for HCMV antigens was left unclear. Those dominant clonotypes were again the most abundant among CD3+CD56-NKG2C+ cells in a few donors, at about 28.3-60.1%. For six donors, the dominant CD3+CD56+NKG2C+ clonotypes were among the top 10 CD8+ clonotypes and accounted for roughly 1.0-7.5% of CD8+ T cells.

In the case of this clonotype: It lacks a known antigen.

HCMV serostatus was determined by detecting HCMV-specific IgG in serum with a commercial ELISA kit. Ficoll density gradient centrifugation was used to isolate peripheral blood mononuclear cells from blood. TCRdb names Illumina HiSeq 2000 as the instrument used. TCR beta cDNA libraries were made by 5'RACE template switching that added a universal primer site and unique molecular identifiers. cDNA synthesis was primed from the TCR beta constant segment and was followed by two successive PCR amplification steps. In the source study's methods: MIGEC was used to demultiplex reads and group reads by UMI, and MiTCR was used to assemble and quantify clonotypes. To remove erroneous sequences, TCR cDNA sequences were retained only when supported by two or more reads. Downstream repertoire analysis used the tcR package, and clonotypes were matched across fractions by CDR3 nucleotide sequence plus V segment. VDJmatch was used to annotate antigen specificity against VDJdb, with one amino acid substitution in CDR3 allowed. Following TCRdb reprocessing, every CDR3 protein sequence forms one entry, and DNA is not provided. None of the V and J calls come from the authors' own analysis; TCRdb made them. The sample's table lists a count of 400,000 to 450,000 distinct CDR3 sequences. The top ten clonotypes cover 7.3% of the sample.

Per the germline V gene (reference sequence), DFQATT is the CDR1 and SNEGSKA is the CDR2. Reading from cysteine to phenylalanine, the CDR3 counts 14 amino acids. No DNA is recorded. The chain employs TRBV20-1 and TRBJ2-5; with no DNA, the TCRdb D assignment of TRBD1 cannot be verified. The specimen sequenced was blood T cells: a sorted CD56 or NKG2C T cell subset, CD4+ or CD8+ T cells, or bulk PBMC T cells (not recorded which). This sequence was found in a woman aged 18 to 75 in good health. CDR3 reads: CSASVPGGRETQYF.